This T cell receptor beta chain comes out of a study of identical twins. Whole-study findings and limits: Sequences that were out-of-frame, alpha and twin-shared displayed an excess of low generation probability. Findings depended on cross-sectional statistics rather than tracking the same donors.

CDR1 and CDR2 from the germline V gene are MGHRA and YSYEKL. CDR3 length: 15 residues. V gave up 3 bases and J gave up 7 bases, with 13 bases separating them. Each donor (without exception) was a healthy Caucasian. With template switching, a universal primer site was added, and the cDNA carried unique molecular identifiers. TCRdb itself ran the 5' RACE reads through MiXCR, one entry per CDR3 protein. The data contain about 340,000 distinct CDR3 sequences, 9% of them seen just once; the ten biggest clones take up 7.5% to 9.5%. As regards this clonotype: Its antigen is unknown.

The receptor's source is a woman in her fifties or sixties in good health. The sample consisted of naive T cells sorted from blood. The chain combines TRBV4-1 with TRBJ1-6, with D possibly TRBD1 on 5 matching bases. CDR3 coding DNA: TGCGCCAGCAGCCAGATGGAGGGGTCCAATTCACCCCTCCACTTT. Protein: CASSQMEGSNSPLHF.